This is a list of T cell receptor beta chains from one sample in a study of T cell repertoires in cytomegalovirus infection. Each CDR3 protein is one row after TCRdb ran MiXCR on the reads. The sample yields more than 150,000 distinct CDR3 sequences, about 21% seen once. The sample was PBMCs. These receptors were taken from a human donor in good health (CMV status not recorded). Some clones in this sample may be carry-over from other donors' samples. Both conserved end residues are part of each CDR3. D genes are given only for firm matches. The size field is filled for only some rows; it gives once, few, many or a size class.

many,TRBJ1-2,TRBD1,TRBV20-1,TGCAGTGCTAGCCCAAGACAGGGTAGCTATGGCTACACCTTC,CSASPRQGSYGYTF
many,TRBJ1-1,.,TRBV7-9,TGTGCCAGCAGCCCCGGGACGGCTACAACTGAAGCTTTCTTT,CASSPGTATTEAFF
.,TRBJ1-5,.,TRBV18,TGTGCCAGCTCTATCTGGTCGAGGGGCCTAGGCAATCAGCCCCAGCATTTT,CASSIWSRGLGNQPQHF
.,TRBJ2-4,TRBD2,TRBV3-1,TGTGCCAGCAGCCGAGGAGGCAGCGGGGGGGCTGCCGGATCCAAAAACATTCAGTACTTC,CASSRGGSGGAAGSKNIQYF
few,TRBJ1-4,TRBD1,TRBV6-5,TGTGCCAGCAGTTACGGGACAGCAGAAAAACTGTTTTTT,CASSYGTAEKLFF
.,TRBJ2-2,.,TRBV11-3,TGTGCCAGCAGCTTAGACGTCCAGAACACCGGGGAGCTGTTTTTT,CASSLDVQNTGELFF
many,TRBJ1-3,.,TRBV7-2,TGTGCCAGCAGCCCAGAGGGGACCTCTGGAAACACCATATATTTT,CASSPEGTSGNTIYF
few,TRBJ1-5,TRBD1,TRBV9,TGTGCCAGCAGCGTGAAGGGGGCATATAGCAATCAGCCCCAGCATTTT,CASSVKGAYSNQPQHF
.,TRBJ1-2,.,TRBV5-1,TGCGCCAGCAGCTTGGAGTGGAACTATGGCTACACCTTC,CASSLEWNYGYTF
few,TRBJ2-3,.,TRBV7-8,TGTGCCAGCAGCTTAAGCGGATCGGGGCCGGATACGCAGTATTTT,CASSLSGSGPDTQYF